This is a list of T cell receptor beta chains from one sample in a study of blood T cell repertoires in COVID-19. Clones were read by immunoSEQ multiplex PCR, and TCRdb kept only the in-frame ones, dropping some. In the table there are about 170,000 clones, around 80% of which are singletons. What was sequenced was peripheral blood. The receptors stem from a woman aged 80 or over with active or convalescent COVID-19. The conserved cysteine and the conserved F or W are not part of the CDR3 here. Fields, in order: CDR3 protein, J gene, V gene.

cdr3_aa: ASSSRTSGGPNTGELF
j_call: TRBJ2-2
v_call: TRBV7-8

cdr3_aa: ASSLGTVRSGNTIY
j_call: TRBJ1-3
v_call: TRBV11-2

cdr3_aa: ASSPDRGRIYEQY
j_call: TRBJ2-7
v_call: TRBV18

cdr3_aa: ASRSGSSYEQY
j_call: TRBJ2-7
v_call: TRBV4-1

cdr3_aa: ASSMRQGQSTDTQY
j_call: TRBJ2-3
v_call: TRBV19

cdr3_aa: ASSLSPGTGDEKLF
j_call: TRBJ1-4
v_call: TRBV4-3

cdr3_aa: ASSYQGNYGYT
j_call: TRBJ1-2
v_call: TRBV6-2/TRBV6-3

cdr3_aa: ASSQQGASGYT
j_call: TRBJ1-2
v_call: TRBV16

cdr3_aa: ASTVGTGGLHEQY
j_call: TRBJ2-7
v_call: TRBV5-1

cdr3_aa: AISEGAGGGEKLF
j_call: TRBJ1-4
v_call: TRBV10-3

cdr3_aa: ASSLSSAFNQPQH
j_call: TRBJ1-5
v_call: TRBV19

cdr3_aa: ASSEWFPGGVETQY
j_call: TRBJ2-5
v_call: TRBV25-1

cdr3_aa: ASSRARGGVMNTEAF
j_call: TRBJ1-1
v_call: TRBV3-1/TRBV3-2

cdr3_aa: ASSTRTGVGTGELF
j_call: TRBJ2-2
v_call: TRBV19

cdr3_aa: ASSQGQGDITDTQY
j_call: TRBJ2-3
v_call: TRBV4-1

cdr3_aa: ASSYSGQGEAF
j_call: TRBJ1-1
v_call: TRBV6-5

cdr3_aa: ASSQEPGYGYT
j_call: TRBJ1-2
v_call: TRBV3-1/TRBV3-2

cdr3_aa: ATQQGNQPQH
j_call: TRBJ1-5
v_call: TRBV19

cdr3_aa: ASSLGQGYSGNTIY
j_call: TRBJ1-3
v_call: TRBV9

cdr3_aa: ASSLNILETRTGGYT
j_call: TRBJ1-2
v_call: TRBV4-1

cdr3_aa: ASGPPGGVNEQF
j_call: TRBJ2-1
v_call: TRBV2

cdr3_aa: ASRTGAGTGELF
j_call: TRBJ2-2
v_call: TRBV10-3

cdr3_aa: ASSPGGIGSPLH
j_call: TRBJ1-6
v_call: TRBV18

cdr3_aa: ASSLGGTVNTEAF
j_call: TRBJ1-1
v_call: TRBV5-1